These 4 T cell receptor beta chains were all obtained from the same sample, sequenced in a study of Ad26.COV2.S vaccination and SARS-CoV-2 variants. Here immunoSEQ multiplex PCR was the method, and the copy in TCRdb shows in-frame clones only, minus some. The sample has under 500,000 clones, around 93% seen once. This sample's treatment: some 20 received Ad26.COV2.S at low or high dose, single or two shots; a few received placebo; per-sample allocation not given. Material that was analyzed had been drawn on day 63 after the first vaccine or placebo injection. Sequencing was performed on peripheral blood, taken in a trial of Ad26.COV2.S vaccine versus placebo. The receptors were gathered from a person aged 18-65 years who received the Ad26.COV2.S COVID-19 vaccine or a placebo.

The rearrangement joins TRBV12-3 or TRBV12-4 to TRBJ1-2, with TRBD1 matching over 11 bases. The CDR3 has 13 amino acids. J lost 6 bases, V lost 6 bases, and 3 bases had no gene match. This CDR3 is CASRGQGVDGYTF. Here the CDR3 DNA reads TGTGCCAGCAGGGGACAGGGGGTGGATGGCTACACCTTC.

The genes are TRBV5-1 and TRBJ1-3; no clear D gene. Trimming pared 0 bases from V and 4 bases from J, leaving 8 bases between. The CDR3 has 14 residues. Germline CDR1 SGHRS, CDR2 YFSETQ. The chain's CDR3 is CASSLAARGNTIYF. The CDR3 region has the DNA TGCGCCAGCAGCTTGGCAGCACGAGGAAACACCATATATTTT. The full variable domain, with the rest looked up from reference TRBV5-1 and TRBJ1-3, is KAGVTQTPRYLIKTRGQQVTLSCSPISGHRSVSWYQQTPGQGLQFLFEYFSETQRNKGNFPGRFSGRQFSNSRSEMNVSTLELGDSALYLCASSLAARGNTIYFGEGSWLTVV.

V is TRBV29-1 and J is TRBJ2-6; 9 positions agree with TRBD1. This CDR3 spans 16 amino acids. The V and J ends lost 4 bases and 4 bases, in that order; junction bases with no gene match: 8. CDR1 is SQVTM, CDR2 ANQGSEA, per germline. The CDR3 sequence is CSVARDRASGANVLTF. The CDR3 DNA reads TGCAGCGTTGCCCGGGACAGGGCCTCGGGGGCCAACGTCCTGACTTTC.

The rearrangement uses TRBV30 and TRBJ2-7; 8 bases are shared with TRBD1. The CDR3 totals 16 residues. The ends lost 0 bases at V and 3 bases at J; junction bases unmatched: 10. The germline CDR1 and CDR2 sequences are GTSNPN and SVGIG (reference sequence). CDR3: CAWSVLTGAKYYEQYF. The CDR3 DNA reads TGTGCCTGGAGTGTACTGACAGGGGCAAAATACTACGAGCAGTACTTC.